Below are 23 T cell receptor beta chains sequenced from a single sample in a study of blood T cells in healthy people across ages. A second PCR of 7 to 11 cycles used a sample-barcoded 5' primer and a J-beta primer mix. Via MiXCR, TCRdb re-called the 5' RACE reads, giving one row per CDR3 protein. The sample lists around 800,000 distinct CDR3 sequences, approximately 53% seen once, with about 38% in the top ten. Sequencing used blood. These receptors originate from a man older than 75 in good health.

This clonotype was picked up a small number of times. The CDR3 reads CASSRKGTGGSNNSPLHF. The CDR3 bases are TGTGCCAGCAGTCGTAAGGGTACAGGGGGCTCGAATAATTCACCCCTCCACTTT. The chain has TRBV6-1 and TRBJ1-6; 9 bases are a match to TRBD1. Germline loops: CDR1 MNHNS, CDR2 SASEGT. CDR3 length: 18 residues. V shed 5 bases, J shed 5 bases, and the junction held 13 bases outside the gene matches.

The V call is TRBV20-1, the J call TRBJ1-1, with a weak D call TRBD1 (5 bases). The germline CDR1 and CDR2 sequences are DFQATT and SNEGSKA (reference sequence). The CDR3 has 16 amino acids. The V end was cut by 1 base, the J end by 5 bases, with 20 bases between. The CDR3 spells CSARVSGIGERTEAFF. The CDR3 DNA reads as TGCAGTGCTAGAGTCTCGGGGATAGGGGAGAGGACTGAAGCTTTCTTT.

The chain uses TRBV18 and TRBJ2-7; TRBD2 aligns across 8 bases. V lost 3 bases and J lost 1; bases outside the gene matches: 5. CDR1 and CDR2 (germline): KGHSH, LQKENI. The CDR3 consists of 15 residues. CDR3 residues: CASSPNSGSSYEQYF. The CDR3 DNA reads as TGTGCCAGCTCACCTAACAGCGGGAGTTCCTACGAGCAGTACTTC. Based on the CDR3 plus reference TRBV18 and TRBJ2-7, the full variable domain is NAGVMQNPRHLVRRRGQEARLRCSPMKGHSHVYWYRQLPEEGLKFMVYLQKENIIDESGMPKERFSAEFPKEGPSILRIQQVVRGDSAAYFCASSPNSGSSYEQYFGPGTRLTVT.

This clonotype was picked up a small number of times. V and J are TRBV2 and TRBJ2-1, with D tentatively TRBD1 or TRBD2 (5 bases each). The CDR3 has 15 residues. Germline CDR1 and CDR2: SNHLY and FYNNEI. Trimming removed 1 base at V and 3 bases at J, with 10 bases between. The CDR3 reads CASSEGGLGYNEQFF. DNA of the CDR3: TGTGCCAGCAGTGAAGGGGGGTTAGGCTACAATGAGCAGTTCTTC.

V gene TRBV5-6 combines with J gene TRBJ2-1; 13 positions agree with TRBD2. Trimming removed 4 bases from V and 6 bases from J; junction bases left unmatched: 10. CDR3 length equals 17 residues. The germline V gene has CDR1 SGHDT and CDR2 YYEEEE. Here the CDR3 reads CASSGGTSGIYLNEQFF. DNA of the CDR3: TGTGCCAGCAGCGGGGGGACTAGCGGGATCTATCTCAATGAGCAGTTCTTC.

This chain links TRBV6-5 with TRBJ2-1, with 9 bases identical to TRBD1. V gave up 5 bases and J gave up 6 bases; unmatched junction bases: 11. The CDR3 runs 16 residues. Germline V gene data show CDR1 as MNHEY and CDR2 as SVGAGI. The CDR3 nucleotides read TGTGCCAGCAGTCGACCCGGGACAGGGAGTCCCAATGAGCAGTTCTTC. Amino acids: CASSRPGTGSPNEQFF.

For the CDR3, the DNA is TGTGCCAGCAGTTTTTTCGGGGATACGCAGTATTTT. Translation: CASSFFGDTQYF. The chain links TRBV28 to TRBJ2-3; D is uncertain. V was cut by 3 bases and J by 6 bases, with 7 bases left in between. The CDR3 is made up of 12 amino acids. Germline-derived CDR1 and CDR2 are MDHEN and SYDVKM.

The chain combines TRBV27 with TRBJ2-2; 8 positions agree with TRBD2. Germline V gene lookup returns CDR1 MNHEY and CDR2 SMNVEV (reference sequence). Trimming removed 10 bases from V and 7 bases from J; junction bases left unmatched: 11. The CDR3 loop spans 14 amino acids. The chain's CDR3 is CAIRTSPAGGELFF. CDR3 coding DNA: TGTGCCATTCGGACTAGCCCGGCGGGCGGGGAGCTGTTTTTT.

The chain carries TRBV3-1 and TRBJ2-5; TRBD2 agrees at 9 bases. V dropped 4 bases and J dropped 11; count of bases not matched to a gene: 14. CDR1 and CDR2 from the germline V gene are LGHDT and YNNKEL (reference sequence). The CDR3 is 15 residues long. CDR3 residues: CASSPRVAGAYEQYF. The CDR3, as DNA: TGTGCCAGCAGCCCTCGGGTAGCGGGAGCCTATGAGCAGTACTTC.

This rearrangement joins TRBV6-6 to TRBJ2-2; D is perhaps TRBD1 or TRBD2 (5 bases each). V was clipped by 5 bases and J by 8 bases, with 21 bases between them. This CDR3 is built from 16 residues. Germline V gene sequence: CDR1 MNHNY, CDR2 SVGAGI (reference sequence). The CDR3 coding sequence is TGTGCCAGCAGTCCCCCGGGACGTCCCGGATTGGGGGAGCTGTTTTTT. Its translation: CASSPPGRPGLGELFF.

This clonotype has only a few counts. This chain links TRBV27 with TRBJ2-5; D is uncertain. Trimming stripped 5 bases from V and 0 bases from J, with 13 bases between. CDR1 MNHEY and CDR2 SMNVEV come from the germline V gene (reference sequence). This CDR3 has 15 residues. CDR3 nucleotides: TGTGCCAGCAGTCAGGTGGGATGGGACCAAGAGACCCAGTACTTC. The encoded protein is CASSQVGWDQETQYF.

The chain recombines TRBV10-3 with TRBJ2-4, with D perhaps TRBD2 (6 bases). The CDR3 is 16 residues long. CDR1 and CDR2 from the germline V gene are ENHRY and SYGVKD. Trimming stripped 1 base from V and 3 bases from J, with 13 bases between. The CDR3: CAISEFVGGDKNIQYF. CDR3 DNA: TGTGCCATCAGTGAGTTCGTCGGGGGAGACAAAAACATTCAGTACTTC.

The rearrangement links TRBV18 to TRBJ1-1, with D possibly matching TRBD1 (5 bases). Germline values: CDR1 KGHSH, CDR2 LQKENI. Trimming stripped 1 base from V and 0 bases from J, with 12 bases between. This CDR3 is built from 16 residues. This chain's CDR3 is CASSPQAGRLNTEAFF. In DNA form, the CDR3 reads TGTGCCAGCTCACCACAGGCGGGACGGTTGAACACTGAAGCTTTCTTT.

V and J are TRBV2 and TRBJ1-5; D remains ambiguous. The germline gives CDR1 SNHLY, CDR2 FYNNEI. V was shortened by 0 bases and J by 2 bases, with 8 bases between the two germline ends. The length of the CDR3 is 15 residues. This CDR3 is CASSEAAGGNQPQHF. In DNA form, the CDR3 reads TGTGCCAGCAGTGAAGCAGCCGGTGGCAATCAGCCCCAGCATTTT.

The V gene is TRBV24-1, the J gene TRBJ2-7; 10 positions match TRBD1. The CDR3 has 16 amino acids. The V and J ends lost 4 bases and 6 bases, in that order; junction bases with no gene match: 11. Looked up from germline, CDR1 is KGHDR and CDR2 is SFDVKD. This chain's CDR3 is CATSEGQGSSIIEQYF. The CDR3 nucleotides read TGTGCCACCAGTGAGGGACAGGGGTCATCTATTATCGAGCAGTACTTC.

This clonotype was detected only a few times. V is TRBV6-1 and J is TRBJ2-7; tentative D call: TRBD1 (6 bases). The germline CDR1 and CDR2 sequences are MNHNS and SASEGT. CDR3 length: 14 amino acids. Between the trimmed V and J ends, which lost 6 bases and 4 bases, there was a span of 16 bases. The CDR3 here is CASSVQVGTYEQYF. In nucleotides, the CDR3 is TGTGCCAGCAGCGTCCAAGTAGGGACATACGAGCAGTACTTC.

In this sample, this clonotype turned up a few times. This rearrangement joins TRBV29-1 to TRBJ2-5, with D perhaps TRBD2 (6 bases). The CDR3 is 15 amino acids. The germline CDR1 and CDR2 sequences are SQVTM and ANQGSEA. V was trimmed by 1 base and J by 9 bases, leaving 21 bases between them. This CDR3 reads CSVEVEVKGVAAQYF. DNA of the CDR3: TGCAGCGTTGAAGTCGAAGTCAAGGGCGTAGCGGCCCAGTACTTC.

The V and J genes are TRBV29-1 and TRBJ1-1; a weak D match, TRBD1 (6 bases). The CDR3 has 14 residues. The germline CDR1 and CDR2 sequences are SQVTM and ANQGSEA. DNA for the CDR3: TGCGGCGCGGTCAAAACAGGGACGGACACTGAAGCTTTCTTT. Amino acid sequence: CGAVKTGTDTEAFF. The full variable domain, with the rest looked up from reference TRBV29-1 and TRBJ1-1, is SAVISQKPSRDICQRGTSLTIQCQVDSQVTMMFWYRQQPGQSLTLIATANQGSEATYESGFVIDKFPISRPNLTFSTLTVSNMSPEDSSIYLCGAVKTGTDTEAFFGQGTRLTVV.

As regards this clonotype: One end of the junction varies from germline; a read error may be responsible. The chain recombines TRBV7-9 with TRBJ2-4, with TRBD2 identical over 10 bases. CDR3 length equals 13 residues. Per germline, CDR1 SEHNR and CDR2 FQNEAQ (reference sequence). Here the CDR3 DNA reads TGTGCCAGCAGCGTAGCGGGGGGAAACATTCAGTACTTC. Amino acid sequence: CASSVAGGNIQYF.

V and J are TRBV18 and TRBJ2-7, with D possibly being TRBD2 (6 bases). The V gene's germline CDR1 is KGHSH and CDR2 LQKENI. This CDR3 is built from 12 residues. CDR3 loop: CAARESGGEQYF. In DNA, the CDR3 is TGTGCTGCCCGGGAGTCGGGTGGCGAGCAGTACTTC.

The sample holds one count of this clonotype. This chain connects TRBV6-5 to TRBJ2-1; possibly TRBD2 for D (5 bases). This CDR3 is 14 amino acids long. Trimming pared 9 bases from V and 0 bases from J, leaving 12 bases between. Germline values: CDR1 MNHEY, CDR2 SVGAGI. The CDR3 sequence is CASGGDPSYNEQFF. In nucleotides, the CDR3 is TGTGCCAGTGGAGGTGATCCCTCCTACAATGAGCAGTTCTTC.

This clonotype was found a few times. The V call is TRBV4-1, the J call TRBJ2-1; weak D call: TRBD2 (6 bases). The J call may be wrong; the DNA end is better matched by TRBJ2-7. The germline V gene encodes CDR1 MGHRA and CDR2 YSYEKL. This CDR3 has 16 residues. The CDR3 region is CASSQGGSAPYNEQYF. CDR3 sequence (DNA): TGCGCCAGCAGCCAGGGGGGTAGCGCTCCCTACAATGAGCAGTACTTC.

Concerning this clonotype: A much larger clone sits a single nucleotide away, making a read error possible. J is TRBJ1-2 and V is TRBV25-1, with TRBD1 matching over 9 bases. CDR1 is MGHDK and CDR2 is SYGVNS in the germline V gene. The trim removed 4 bases at V and 12 bases at J, leaving 12 bases unmatched. The CDR3 covers 14 residues. The CDR3 region is CASSGGQGLWGDTF. Written as DNA, the CDR3 is TGTGCCAGCAGTGGGGGACAGGGTCTATGGGGCGACACCTTC.